This TCR beta chain was captured in a study of blood T cells in healthy people across ages. Notes on the study in general: Donor CMV infection status was unknown, possibly confounding age-related changes in expanded clonotypes. Roughly linear declines in TCR beta diversity per million T cells occurred with age.

CDR3 length: 12 residues. V lost 7 bases, J lost 3 bases, and 10 bases lay in between. The germline V gene has CDR1 SQVTM and CDR2 ANQGSEA. This clonotype appeared a few times. Its specificity is unknown. Primed by a sample-barcoded 5' primer and a J-beta primer mix, a second PCR proceeded for 7 to 11 cycles. A template-switch adaptor that had 12 random nucleotides put a tag on each cDNA molecule. TCRdb analysed the 5' RACE reads with MiXCR anew, one entry per CDR3 protein. Counted here are about 970,000 distinct CDR3 sequences, just over 50% occurring once; the ten biggest clones make up around a fifth.

The chain couples TRBV29-1 to TRBJ2-1; D is possibly TRBD1 (5 bases). Sample: blood. This sequence originates from a woman aged 55 to 70 in good health. CDR3 in amino acids: CSATENYNEQFF. DNA of the CDR3: TGCAGCGCGACAGAGAACTACAATGAGCAGTTCTTC.